This T cell receptor (beta chain) was profiled in a study of cytomegalovirus exposure and HLA in healthy donors. Study-wide findings and caveats: Association of a missense DCLRE1C variant with TCR beta V- and J-gene trimming was reported in a later analysis. Association of approximately 16,000 TCR beta sequences with HLA alleles was found at 0.05 false discovery rate in a later analysis.

Germline V gene sequence: CDR1 SGHVS, CDR2 FNYEAQ. V lost 5 bases to trimming and J lost 14 bases, with 25 bases between them. This CDR3 has 16 residues. 60 Vbeta and 13 Jbeta primers were used in PCR. Some clones are missing from TCRdb's copy, which holds only in-frame ones; the method was immunoSEQ multiplex PCR. The sample includes fewer than 85,000 clones, approximately 80% of them seen just once. About this clone: Its antigen is still unknown.

This sequence originates from a man aged 35-49 years in good health and CMV-seronegative. Material for sequencing was PBMCs. The chain links TRBV7-6 to TRBJ1-6; possible D gene TRBD1, 6 bases. Here the CDR3 reads CASSAWDTAGLGALHF. The CDR3 coding sequence is TGTGCCAGCAGCGCCTGGGACACGGCAGGGCTCGGAGCCCTCCACTTT.